This is a list of T cell receptor beta chains from one sample in a study of cytomegalovirus exposure and HLA in healthy donors. Clones were sequenced by immunoSEQ multiplex PCR, and TCRdb holds only the in-frame ones, with some missing. The sample has about 80,000 clones; over 60% are singletons. Input material: PBMCs. The receptors were gathered from a male donor in good health and CMV-seropositive. CDR3s include the opening cysteine and the closing phenylalanine or tryptophan. The order of the fields is CDR3 length, clone size, J gene, D gene, V gene, CDR3 protein, CDR3 DNA. D genes are given only for firm matches. The size field is filled for only some rows; it gives once, few, many or a size class.

16,many,TRBJ2-7,NA,TRBV6-5,CASSYSKTVKVYEQYF,TGTGCCAGCAGTTACTCGAAGACTGTGAAAGTGTACGAGCAGTACTTC
15,once,TRBJ2-3,TRBD2,TRBV29-1,CSVSTSGTSTDTQYF,TGCAGCGTCTCGACTAGCGGGACTAGCACAGATACGCAGTATTTT
16,few,TRBJ2-5,TRBD1,TRBV9,CASSEARTGGQETQYF,TGTGCCAGCAGCGAGGCCCGGACAGGGGGCCAAGAGACCCAGTACTTC
15,NA,TRBJ1-5,NA,TRBV19,CASNPSGGGGQPQHF,TGTGCCAGTAATCCATCGGGAGGGGGTGGTCAGCCCCAGCATTTT
12,NA,TRBJ2-7,NA,TRBV27,CASRGGTGEQYF,TGTGCCAGCAGGGGAGGGACAGGCGAGCAGTACTTC
17,NA,TRBJ1-3,TRBD1,TRBV10-1,CASSEGGQVRSGNTIYF,TGCGCCAGCAGTGAGGGTGGACAGGTCCGCTCTGGAAACACCATATATTTT
16,NA,TRBJ1-2,NA,TRBV25-1,CASSEYDGRVTEGYTF,TGTGCCAGCAGTGAATATGACGGCCGGGTAACGGAGGGCTACACCTTC
11,NA,TRBJ1-2,NA,TRBV11-2,CASSFRGGYTF,TGTGCCAGCAGCTTCAGGGGAGGCTACACCTTC
15,NA,TRBJ1-5,NA,TRBV11-2,CASSLGHLSNQPQHF,TGTGCCAGCAGCTTAGGACACCTTAGCAATCAGCCCCAGCATTTT
15,NA,TRBJ1-3,NA,TRBV5-6,CASSLYPGGGNTIYF,TGTGCCAGCAGCTTGTACCCGGGGGGAGGAAACACCATATATTTT
15,few,TRBJ2-1,NA,TRBV12-5,CASGLGWESYNEQFF,TGTGCTAGTGGTTTGGGATGGGAGTCATACAATGAGCAGTTCTTC
18,few,TRBJ2-2,TRBD1,TRBV7-9,CSSSLASGTGIYTGELFF,TGTTCCAGCAGCTTAGCGTCGGGGACAGGGATCTACACCGGGGAGCTGTTTTTT
12,NA,TRBJ1-1,TRBD1,TRBV28,CASSLATGGAFF,TGTGCCAGCAGTTTGGCCACAGGGGGAGCTTTCTTT
13,few,TRBJ2-7,NA,TRBV28,CASSLLGTNEQYF,TGTGCCAGCAGCCTTCTAGGTACCAACGAGCAGTACTTC
15,NA,TRBJ2-5,TRBD2,TRBV30,CAWARGAGVSETQYF,TGTGCCTGGGCGAGAGGGGCGGGAGTTAGCGAGACCCAGTACTTC
13,few,TRBJ1-5,NA,TRBV2,CASSEALAGHQHF,TGTGCCAGCAGTGAAGCGTTGGCAGGGCACCAGCATTTT
13,NA,TRBJ2-7,NA,TRBV7-9,CASSTQTVYEQYF,TGTGCCAGCAGCACACAGACAGTCTACGAGCAGTACTTC
15,NA,TRBJ2-7,NA,TRBV7-3,CASSLGGSGGSEQYF,TGTGCCAGCAGCCTCGGAGGTAGCGGCGGTTCCGAGCAGTACTTC
15,few,TRBJ1-2,NA,TRBV7-9,CASSLAGVANYGYTF,TGTGCCAGCAGCTTAGCCGGGGTAGCTAACTATGGCTACACCTTC
15,few,TRBJ1-2,NA,TRBV5-4,CASSLRGGGAGGYTF,TGTGCCAGCAGCTTGCGGGGGGGCGGGGCAGGAGGCTACACCTTC
11,few,TRBJ2-7,NA,TRBV29-1,CSAGLPYEQYF,TGCAGCGCTGGGCTGCCCTACGAGCAGTACTTC
14,NA,TRBJ2-7,TRBD2,TRBV29-1,CSVGGGRGGYEQYF,TGCAGCGTTGGGGGCGGGAGGGGAGGATACGAGCAGTACTTC
11,NA,TRBJ1-1,NA,TRBV20-1,CSALLNTEAFF,TGCAGTGCCCTTTTGAACACTGAAGCTTTCTTT
13,NA,TRBJ1-4,NA,TRBV25-1,CASSEPAGGDSFF,TGTGCCAGCAGTGAACCGGCGGGGGGGGATTCGTTTTTT
12,NA,TRBJ2-1,NA,TRBV7-9,CASSLVQNEQFF,TGTGCCAGCAGCTTAGTCCAGAATGAGCAGTTCTTC
18,few,TRBJ2-5,NA,TRBV2,CASSLQGSGGPGGETQYF,TGTGCCAGCAGTCTCCAGGGCAGCGGGGGGCCAGGGGGCGAGACCCAGTACTTC
13,NA,TRBJ2-2,NA,TRBV5-1,CASSPVLTGELFF,TGCGCCAGCAGCCCGGTACTCACCGGGGAGCTGTTTTTT
15,NA,TRBJ2-7,TRBD1,TRBV18,CASSPGDRASYEQYF,TGTGCCAGCTCACCTGGGGACAGGGCCTCCTACGAGCAGTACTTC
14,NA,TRBJ2-7,TRBD2,TRBV7-2,CASSAGREYYEQYF,TGTGCCAGCAGTGCCGGGAGGGAATACTACGAGCAGTACTTC
14,few,TRBJ2-4,NA,TRBV7-2,CASSLRTGEGIQYF,TGTGCCAGCAGCTTGAGGACGGGAGAGGGCATTCAGTACTTC
13,NA,TRBJ1-1,NA,TRBV30,CAWSVGQDTEAFF,TGTGCCTGGAGTGTGGGACAAGACACTGAAGCTTTCTTT
12,NA,TRBJ2-7,NA,TRBV5-6,CASRSSSYEQYF,TGTGCCAGCAGATCTTCCTCCTACGAGCAGTACTTC
13,few,TRBJ1-1,NA,TRBV29-1,CSVIGGLNTEAFF,TGCAGCGTCATAGGAGGTCTGAACACTGAAGCTTTCTTT
14,NA,TRBJ1-3,NA,TRBV5-4,CASSSVEAGNTIYF,TGTGCCAGCAGCTCGGTTGAGGCTGGAAACACCATATATTTT
15,NA,TRBJ1-1,TRBD1,TRBV18,CASSPLGQSNTEAFF,TGTGCCAGCTCACCGTTGGGACAGTCGAACACTGAAGCTTTCTTT
11,NA,TRBJ1-1,NA,TRBV19,CASSIGAKAFF,TGTGCCAGTAGTATAGGGGCGAAAGCTTTCTTT
15,NA,TRBJ2-5,NA,TRBV4-2,CASSQASDFEETQYF,TGTGCCAGCAGCCAGGCTAGCGACTTTGAAGAGACCCAGTACTTC
13,NA,TRBJ2-5,TRBD1,TRBV5-6,CASSYDRVETQYF,TGTGCCAGCAGCTATGACAGGGTCGAGACCCAGTACTTC
15,NA,TRBJ2-7,TRBD1,TRBV6-5,CTSSPPGQGTYEQYF,TGTACCAGCAGCCCACCGGGACAGGGTACCTACGAGCAGTACTTC
17,NA,TRBJ2-1,TRBD2,TRBV9,CASSPGLAGGVYNEQFF,TGTGCCAGCAGCCCTGGACTAGCGGGAGGGGTCTACAATGAGCAGTTCTTC
16,NA,TRBJ2-7,TRBD1,TRBV10-3,CAISGGQGLASYEQYF,TGTGCCATCAGTGGAGGACAGGGCCTTGCCTCCTACGAGCAGTACTTC
16,NA,TRBJ2-2,NA,TRBV5-6,CASSLATPSNTGELFF,TGTGCCAGCAGCTTGGCGACACCCTCGAACACCGGGGAGCTGTTTTTT
13,NA,TRBJ2-3,NA,TRBV7-7,CASSLSLVDTQYF,TGTGCTAGCAGCTTATCCCTTGTGGATACGCAGTATTTT
16,NA,TRBJ1-4,NA,TRBV11-2,CASSLDSQVRNEKLFF,TGTGCCAGCAGCTTAGATAGTCAGGTCCGTAATGAAAAACTGTTTTTT
14,NA,TRBJ2-3,NA,TRBV30,CAWSSLRRGDTQYF,TGTGCCTGGAGCTCGCTTCGCAGGGGAGATACGCAGTATTTT
14,once,TRBJ1-3,NA,TRBV30,CAWRQPGQGNTIYF,TGTGCCTGGAGACAACCGGGACAAGGAAACACCATATATTTT
17,NA,TRBJ2-6,TRBD1,TRBV7-9,CASSHSRTGPWANVLTF,TGTGCCAGCAGCCATTCCAGGACAGGCCCCTGGGCCAACGTCCTGACTTTC
15,NA,TRBJ1-2,TRBD1,TRBV6-5,CASTATGAANYGYTF,TGTGCCAGCACCGCGACAGGGGCCGCTAACTATGGCTACACCTTC
16,few,TRBJ1-5,NA,TRBV19,CASSTLGGSSNQPQHF,TGTGCCAGTAGTACCCTCGGGGGGTCGAGCAATCAGCCCCAGCATTTT
15,NA,TRBJ2-5,TRBD2,TRBV5-1,CASSAGLAGEETQYF,TGCGCCAGCAGCGCAGGACTAGCGGGGGAAGAGACCCAGTACTTC
13,NA,TRBJ1-1,NA,TRBV7-2,CASSLRGGTEAFF,TGTGCCAGCAGCTTACGGGGGGGCACTGAAGCTTTCTTT
17,NA,TRBJ1-1,TRBD1,TRBV4-1,CASSQDQGQGMNTEAFF,TGCGCCAGCAGCCAAGATCAGGGACAGGGGATGAACACTGAAGCTTTCTTT
16,NA,TRBJ2-3,NA,TRBV6-6,CASRLPGSTSTDTQYF,TGTGCCAGCAGGCTGCCCGGGTCAACGAGCACAGATACGCAGTATTTT
13,NA,TRBJ2-5,NA,TRBV27,CASSFGQRVTQYF,TGTGCCAGCAGTTTTGGCCAGAGGGTGACCCAGTACTTC
18,NA,TRBJ1-4,TRBD1,TRBV13,CASSSREGTGGTNEKLFF,TGTGCCAGCAGCTCCAGAGAGGGGACAGGGGGAACTAATGAAAAACTGTTTTTT